The 16 T cell receptor beta chains given below trace back to one sample, sequenced in a study of Graves' ophthalmopathy and Graves' hyperthyroidism. Amplification of TCR beta CDR3 regions used RNA transcripts. HTBI primers were employed in first-round RT-PCR, then a second-round multiplex PCR followed. TCRdb used MiXCR to reprocess the multiplex PCR reads, holding one entry per CDR3 protein. This table holds 200,000 to 250,000 distinct CDR3 sequences, around 42% found once. The specimen sequenced was peripheral blood. The receptors originated from an adult man with Graves' ophthalmopathy.

The sample holds many counts of this clonotype. V is TRBV7-2 and J is TRBJ2-5; TRBD2 agrees at 8 bases. Germline V gene sequence: CDR1 SGHTA, CDR2 FQGNSA. The V gene end was trimmed by 5 bases and the J gene end by 4 bases; junction bases not matched to a gene: 9. The CDR3 totals 15 residues. The CDR3 nucleotides are TGTGCCAGCAGCCAGAGCGGGGGAGGGGGAGAGACCCAGTACTTC. Its protein product is CASSQSGGGGETQYF.

This clonotype was observed a handful of times. The chain joins TRBV5-5 to TRBJ2-7; TRBD1 is a possible D gene (6 bases). This CDR3 contains 16 residues. V lost 2 bases and J 2 bases, leaving 17 bases between the germline ends. Germline V gives CDR1 SGHKS, CDR2 YYEKEE (reference sequence). The CDR3 DNA follows: TGTGCCAGCAGCTTAGATACAGGGCTGGGGACCTACGAGCAGTACTTC. This translates into CASSLDTGLGTYEQYF.

This clonotype was counted at least ten times. V and J are TRBV12-3 or TRBV12-4 and TRBJ1-1, with 8 bases fitting TRBD1. J was trimmed by 1 base and V by 6 bases; bases with no gene match: 4. The CDR3 covers 14 residues. CDR3 sequence: CASRGTGANTEAFF. The CDR3 DNA reads as TGTGCCAGCAGGGGGACAGGAGCGAACACTGAAGCTTTCTTT.

The chain carries TRBV10-3 and TRBJ1-1; tentatively, D is TRBD1 (5 bases). V lost 9 bases, J lost 1 base, and 18 bases lay in between. Looked up from germline, CDR1 is ENHRY and CDR2 is SYGVKD. This CDR3 is built from 15 residues. The CDR3 coding sequence is TGTGCCATAAATCCTGGGACGGTCGGGAACACTGAAGCTTTCTTT. This codes for CAINPGTVGNTEAFF.

Only a few counts were recorded for this clonotype. The chain has TRBV7-9 and TRBJ1-1, with unresolved D. This CDR3 contains 13 residues. V lost 3 bases, J lost 10 bases, and 15 bases lay in between. Germline CDR1 is SEHNR and CDR2 is FQNEAQ (reference sequence). CDR3 loop: CASSFLTVSPAFF. The CDR3 DNA is TGTGCCAGCAGCTTCTTAACCGTCAGTCCAGCTTTCTTT.

The chain uses TRBV4-1 and TRBJ2-7, with TRBD2 matching 10 bases. Germline V gene lookup returns CDR1 MGHRA and CDR2 YSYEKL. The V and J ends lost 0 bases and 5 bases, in that order; junction bases with no gene match: 7. The CDR3 covers 16 residues. The CDR3 is CASSQDGPSGSNEQYF. CDR3 DNA sequence: TGCGCCAGCAGCCAAGATGGCCCTAGCGGGAGCAACGAGCAGTACTTC.

A few counts support this clonotype. This sequence joins TRBV20-1 and TRBJ1-2; no clear D gene. Germline V gene data show CDR1 as DFQATT and CDR2 as SNEGSKA (reference sequence). The CDR3 runs to 15 residues. Between the trimmed V and J ends, which lost 6 bases and 2 bases, there was a span of 19 bases. The CDR3 region is CSALAPIFPNYGYTF. The CDR3 coding sequence is TGCAGTGCCCTAGCCCCGATATTCCCCAACTATGGCTACACCTTC.

Only a few counts were recorded for this clonotype. This chain connects TRBV29-1 to TRBJ2-6, with D perhaps TRBD1 (7 bases). V was clipped by 4 bases and J by 0 bases, with 22 bases between them. CDR3 size: 19 residues. The germline V gene has CDR1 SQVTM and CDR2 ANQGSEA. The CDR3, as DNA: TGCAGCGTTGTATTGGGGCGGGACAGCCGACACTCTGGGGCCAACGTCCTGACTTTC. The encoded protein is CSVVLGRDSRHSGANVLTF. The full variable domain, with the rest looked up from reference TRBV29-1 and TRBJ2-6, is SAVISQKPSRDICQRGTSLTIQCQVDSQVTMMFWYRQQPGQSLTLIATANQGSEATYESGFVIDKFPISRPNLTFSTLTVSNMSPEDSSIYLCSVVLGRDSRHSGANVLTFGAGSRLTVL.

This sequence joins TRBV19 and TRBJ1-2; D is ambiguous. Germline CDR1 reads LNHDA; CDR2 reads SQIVND (reference sequence). The CDR3 length is 13 residues. V lost 4 bases to trimming and J lost 4 bases, with 10 bases between them. This CDR3 reads CASSRVAGYGYTF. The CDR3 nucleotides are TGTGCCAGTAGTAGGGTGGCGGGCTATGGCTACACCTTC.

A note on this clonotype: The CDR3 carries no conserved terminal phenylalanine or tryptophan, so it likely arises from a read error. V and J are TRBV5-5 and TRBJ2-5; D remains unclear. This CDR3 is built from 13 residues. Germline V gene sequence: CDR1 SGHKS, CDR2 YYEKEE (reference sequence). V lost 0 bases, J lost 5 bases, and 8 bases lay in between. The CDR3 nucleotides read TGTGCCAGCAGCTTGGCGCCGCGGGAGACCCAGTACATC. Protein product: CASSLAPRETQYI.

This clonotype was observed a single time. The chain combines TRBV7-9 with TRBJ2-2; 8 bases are a match to TRBD2. The CDR3 contains 14 residues. Germline V CDR1 and CDR2: SEHNR, FQNEAQ (reference sequence). V lost 7 bases to trimming and J lost 7 bases; unmatched junction nucleotides: 8. CDR3 region: CASTPGLVVGELFF. The CDR3 nucleotides are TGTGCCAGCACCCCGGGACTAGTTGTCGGGGAGCTGTTTTTT. The variable domain in full, completed from reference TRBV7-9 and TRBJ2-2, reads DTGVSQNPRHKITKRGQNVTFRCDPISEHNRLYWYRQTLGQGPEFLTYFQNEAQLEKSRLLSDRFSAERPKGSFSTLEIQRTEQGDSAMYLCASTPGLVVGELFFGEGSRLTVL.

The V gene is TRBV24-1, the J gene TRBJ2-7, with D perhaps TRBD1 (6 bases). The CDR3 totals 15 residues. CDR1 and CDR2 from the germline V gene are KGHDR and SFDVKD. V was cut by 3 bases and J by 5 bases, with 16 bases left in between. The CDR3 sequence is CATSDVTGSRDEQYF. The CDR3 nucleotides read TGTGCCACCAGTGATGTCACAGGGTCCCGGGACGAGCAGTACTTC.

The V and J genes are TRBV5-6 and TRBJ1-1; possibly TRBD1 for D (6 bases). Germline-derived CDR1 and CDR2 are SGHDT and YYEEEE. The length of the CDR3 is 12 residues. Trimming cost V 4 bases and J 5 bases, with 9 bases left between them. The CDR3 loop is CASSPGVTEAFF. The CDR3 region has the DNA TGTGCCAGCAGCCCAGGGGTGACTGAAGCTTTCTTT.

V is TRBV11-2 and J is TRBJ1-5; 11 nucleotides match TRBD1. This CDR3 is built from 15 residues. Germline V CDR1 and CDR2: SGHAT, FQNNGV. Trimming cost V 8 bases and J 5 bases; bases outside gene matches: 8. The CDR3 DNA reads TGTGCCAGCTCTCCCGGGACAGGGGGGGATCAGCCCCAGCATTTT. Its protein is CASSPGTGGDQPQHF.

This sequence joins TRBV24-1 and TRBJ1-2; TRBD1 is a possible D gene (5 bases). V lost 5 bases to trimming and J lost 2 bases, with 8 bases between them. Germline CDR1 and CDR2: KGHDR and SFDVKD. The CDR3 is 13 amino acids. The CDR3 coding sequence is TGTGCCACCAGTGTGAGGGGAAACTATGGCTACACCTTC. Protein: CATSVRGNYGYTF.

In DNA, the CDR3 is TGTGCCAGCAGCTTCCAGGGTTACGACGATCAGCCCCAGCATTTT. As protein: CASSFQGYDDQPQHF. V and J are TRBV2 and TRBJ1-5; TRBD1 is a possible D gene (5 bases). V lost 6 bases and J lost 5, with 17 bases in between. The CDR3 runs to 15 residues. Germline loops: CDR1 SNHLY, CDR2 FYNNEI.